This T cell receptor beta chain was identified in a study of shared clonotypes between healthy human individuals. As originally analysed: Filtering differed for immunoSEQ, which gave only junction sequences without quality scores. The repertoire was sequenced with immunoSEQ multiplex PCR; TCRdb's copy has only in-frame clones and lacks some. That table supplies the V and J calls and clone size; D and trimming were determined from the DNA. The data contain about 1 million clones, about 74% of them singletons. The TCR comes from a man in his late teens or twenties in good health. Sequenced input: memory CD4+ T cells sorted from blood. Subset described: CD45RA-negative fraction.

The CDR3 loop reads CATTTIGTAKGGSGNTIYF. The CDR3 coding sequence is TGTGCCACCACAACCATCGGGACAGCGAAAGGGGGCTCTGGAAACACCATATATTTT. The gene calls are TRBV15 and TRBJ1-3; 7 nucleotides agree with TRBD1. Germline trimming cut 7 bases from V and 0 bases from J; bases unmatched to any gene: 18. This CDR3 is built from 19 residues. The germline gives CDR1 LNHNV, CDR2 YYDKDF (reference sequence). Full variable domain (remainder filled in from reference TRBV15 and TRBJ1-3): DAMVIQNPRYQVTQFGKPVTLSCSQTLNHNVMYWYQQKSSQAPKLLFHYYDKDFNNEADTPDNFQSRRPNTSFCFLDIRSPGLGDTAMYLCATTTIGTAKGGSGNTIYFGEGSWLTVV.